This TCR beta chain was identified in a study of CD8 T cells in Susac syndrome. The RNA, 0.5 to 1 ug, was put through reverse transcription using random hexamers. MiXCR was run by TCRdb on the immunoSEQ multiplex PCR reads, yielding one entry per CDR3 protein. The repertoire has 150,000 to 200,000 distinct CDR3 sequences, approximately 93% of them found once; the top ten carry roughly 0.099%. The CDR3 has 12 residues. Germline V CDR1 and CDR2: SGHAT, FQNNGV. Trimming shortened V by 5 bases and J by 11 bases, and 16 bases separated the two germline ends. Sequenced input: CD4+ T cells from PBMCs. The clonotype was recovered from a human donor with multiple sclerosis. The V gene is TRBV11-2, the J gene TRBJ2-7; either TRBD1 or TRBD2 may supply D (5 bases each). The CDR3 DNA sequence: TGTGCCAGCAGCCCCGGGACGGGGTCTAAGTACTTC. It translates to CASSPGTGSKYF. The entire variable domain, with the rest obtained from reference TRBV11-2 and TRBJ2-7, is as follows: EAGVAQSPRYKIIEKRQSVAFWCNPISGHATLYWYQQILGQGPKLLIQFQNNGVVDDSQLPKDRFSAERLKGVDSTLKIQPAKLEDSAVYLCASSPGTGSKYFGPGTRLTVT.